This is a list of T cell receptor beta chains from one sample in a study of shared clonotypes between healthy human individuals. Profiling relied on immunoSEQ multiplex PCR, and the TCRdb table lists in-frame clones only, not all of them. Found here are approximately 2,000,000 clones, around 95% of them singletons; the top ten hold around 1.8%. Input material: naive CD8+ T cells from PBMCs. Every receptor here comes from a man aged 18 to 29 in good health. Some clones in this sample may be carry-over from other donors' samples. Each CDR3 is given with its conserved first and last residue. Each record gives: clone size, V gene, D gene, J gene, CDR3 DNA, CDR3 protein. A D gene is named only where the DNA matches it firmly. Rows give clone size only sometimes, using once, few, many, or a class for an expanded clone.

size: -
V: TRBV9
D: -
J: TRBJ2-1
DNA: TGTGCCAGCAGCGTAGGGGGCGGGACCTACAATGAGCAGTTCTTC
CDR3: CASSVGGGTYNEQFF

size: -
V: TRBV28
D: -
J: TRBJ2-7
DNA: TGTGCCAGCAGTTTACGGGGGGCCCTGGGCGAGCAGTACTTC
CDR3: CASSLRGALGEQYF

size: -
V: TRBV6-5
D: -
J: TRBJ1-2
DNA: TGTGCCAGCAGTTACTCGCCCGGTTCCTATGGCTACACCTTC
CDR3: CASSYSPGSYGYTF

size: -
V: TRBV28
D: -
J: TRBJ1-1
DNA: TGTGCCAGCAGTCTAAGGGGAGGGAATGAAGCTTTCTTT
CDR3: CASSLRGGNEAFF

size: -
V: TRBV7-9
D: -
J: TRBJ1-1
DNA: TGTGCCAGCAGCTTAGGGCCCTTAGGGGACACTGAAGCTTTCTTT
CDR3: CASSLGPLGDTEAFF

size: -
V: TRBV27
D: -
J: TRBJ1-5
DNA: TGTGCCAGCAGTTTAGTGGGGGGTGGCAATCAGCCCCAGCATTTT
CDR3: CASSLVGGGNQPQHF

size: -
V: TRBV19
D: TRBD2
J: TRBJ2-7
DNA: TGTGCCAGTAGTACTGGATACGGACTAGCGCGTCACGAGCAGTACTTC
CDR3: CASSTGYGLARHEQYF

size: -
V: TRBV9
D: TRBD1
J: TRBJ2-3
DNA: TGTGCCAGCAGCGAGGCGGGACAGGGCATTTTAGATACGCAGTATTTT
CDR3: CASSEAGQGILDTQYF

size: -
V: TRBV27
D: -
J: TRBJ1-1
DNA: TGTGCCAGCAGCCTTTCAGGGGTCACTGAAGCTTTCTTT
CDR3: CASSLSGVTEAFF

size: -
V: TRBV19
D: -
J: TRBJ2-7
DNA: TGTGCCAGTGGTTTATCCATCGGATACGAGCAGTACTTC
CDR3: CASGLSIGYEQYF

size: -
V: TRBV6-1
D: -
J: TRBJ2-1
DNA: TGTGCCAGCAGTGAAGGAATGAGGCAGGTCGGGCAGTTCTTC
CDR3: CASSEGMRQVGQFF

size: -
V: TRBV30
D: -
J: TRBJ2-7
DNA: TGTGCCTGGAGTTGGGGGGGCGGCTACGAGCAGTACTTC
CDR3: CAWSWGGGYEQYF

size: -
V: TRBV28
D: TRBD1
J: TRBJ2-1
DNA: TGTGCCGGCCGACAGGGCCCCTACAATGAGCAGTTCTTC
CDR3: CAGRQGPYNEQFF

size: -
V: TRBV27
D: TRBD1
J: TRBJ1-1
DNA: TGTGCCAGCAGTTTATTTAACCCGGGACAGATGAACACTGAAGCTTTCTTT
CDR3: CASSLFNPGQMNTEAFF

size: -
V: TRBV27
D: TRBD1
J: TRBJ1-2
DNA: TGTGCCAGCAGCCCCTTCGGACAGGGAAGTGGCTACACCTTC
CDR3: CASSPFGQGSGYTF

size: -
V: TRBV23-1
D: -
J: TRBJ2-7
DNA: TGCGCCAGCAGCCATACAGACAGCGGACCCTACGAGCAGTACTTC
CDR3: CASSHTDSGPYEQYF

size: -
V: TRBV27
D: -
J: TRBJ2-7
DNA: TGTGCCAGCAGTCCATCCCTTAGGTCCTCCTACGAGCAGTACTTC
CDR3: CASSPSLRSSYEQYF

size: -
V: TRBV4-2
D: -
J: TRBJ1-1
DNA: TGTGCCAGCAGCCAGCCCCCACGGGTCGCTGAAGCTTTCTTT
CDR3: CASSQPPRVAEAFF

size: once
V: TRBV10-3
D: TRBD2
J: TRBJ2-7
DNA: TGTGCCATCAGTGGACTAGCGGGAGCTGAGCAGTACTTC
CDR3: CAISGLAGAEQYF

size: once
V: TRBV7-8
D: -
J: TRBJ1-1
DNA: TGTGCCAGCAGCCCAAGTGCGGGGCTTTGGGCTGAAGCTTTCTTT
CDR3: CASSPSAGLWAEAFF

size: -
V: TRBV19
D: -
J: TRBJ2-3
DNA: TGTGCCAGTAGTACCAGACTCACAGATACGCAGTATTTT
CDR3: CASSTRLTDTQYF

size: -
V: TRBV7-9
D: TRBD1
J: TRBJ1-6
DNA: TGTGCCAGCAGCCCCCGACAGGGGTACAATTCACCCCTCCACTTT
CDR3: CASSPRQGYNSPLHF

size: -
V: TRBV28
D: -
J: TRBJ2-4
DNA: TGTGCCAGCAGTGAGACATATCTAGCCAAAAACATTCAGTACTTC
CDR3: CASSETYLAKNIQYF

size: -
V: TRBV29-1
D: -
J: TRBJ1-2
DNA: TGCAGCGCTCGAGAGGGGCATGGCTACACCTTC
CDR3: CSAREGHGYTF

size: -
V: TRBV6-6
D: -
J: TRBJ2-7
DNA: TGTGCCAGCAGTCCCTTAATACACTACGAGCAGTACTTC
CDR3: CASSPLIHYEQYF

size: -
V: TRBV6-6
D: -
J: TRBJ2-7
DNA: TGTGCCAGCGGGAACAGAAACGCCTACGAGCAGTACTTC
CDR3: CASGNRNAYEQYF

size: -
V: TRBV6-1
D: -
J: TRBJ1-5
DNA: TGTGCCAGCAGTGAAGACGTCAAGTTTTTGGGTCAGCCCCAGCATTTT
CDR3: CASSEDVKFLGQPQHF

size: -
V: TRBV6-5
D: -
J: TRBJ2-1
DNA: TGTGCCAGCAGTTACCGGGGGAATGAGCAGTTCTTC
CDR3: CASSYRGNEQFF

size: -
V: TRBV7-9
D: TRBD2
J: TRBJ2-2
DNA: TGTGCCAGCAGCCTCCGGACTAGCGGGGACAACACCGGGGAGCTGTTTTTT
CDR3: CASSLRTSGDNTGELFF

size: -
V: TRBV27
D: TRBD1
J: TRBJ2-6
DNA: TGTGCCAGCAGCCTAGGGGCCAGGGGGCCCACCTCTGGGGCCAACGTCCTGACTTTC
CDR3: CASSLGARGPTSGANVLTF

size: once
V: TRBV9
D: -
J: TRBJ1-3
DNA: TGTGCCAGCAGCGCGACGATTAGCTCTGGAAACACCATATATTTT
CDR3: CASSATISSGNTIYF

size: -
V: TRBV28
D: TRBD1
J: TRBJ2-2
DNA: TGTGCCAGCAGTTTACGGACAGGGATAAACACCGGGGAGCTGTTTTTT
CDR3: CASSLRTGINTGELFF

size: -
V: TRBV18
D: -
J: TRBJ1-4
DNA: TGTGCCAGCTCACCAGAAAGGGGCGGAGTTGATGAAAAACTGTTTTTT
CDR3: CASSPERGGVDEKLFF

size: -
V: TRBV7-2
D: TRBD1
J: TRBJ2-1
DNA: TGTGCCAGCAGCTTCCCAGGGGGCTCCTACAATGAGCAGTTCTTC
CDR3: CASSFPGGSYNEQFF

size: -
V: TRBV19
D: TRBD1
J: TRBJ1-5
DNA: TGTGCCAGTAGTTTTTGGACAGGGGGTTCGGGGGTGAGCAATCAGCCCCAGCATTTT
CDR3: CASSFWTGGSGVSNQPQHF

size: -
V: TRBV11-2
D: -
J: TRBJ2-5
DNA: TGTGCCAGCAGCTCGGGGGTTTGGTCCGATCCGTACCAAGAGACCCAGTACTTC
CDR3: CASSSGVWSDPYQETQYF

size: -
V: TRBV9
D: -
J: TRBJ2-3
DNA: TGTGCCAGCAGCCCAAAGGGGGGAATCACAGATACGCAGTATTTT
CDR3: CASSPKGGITDTQYF

size: once
V: TRBV5-1
D: TRBD2
J: TRBJ2-1
DNA: TGCGCCAGCAGCTTGGAGGCGGGAGGGCCGAATGAGCAGTTCTTC
CDR3: CASSLEAGGPNEQFF

size: -
V: TRBV7-9
D: -
J: TRBJ1-2
DNA: TGTGCCAGCAGCCAAGGACCGGCGCATGGCTACACCTTC
CDR3: CASSQGPAHGYTF

size: -
V: TRBV25-1
D: -
J: TRBJ1-1
DNA: TGTGCCAGCAGTGAAGGCAGGGAAAACACTGAAGCTTTCTTT
CDR3: CASSEGRENTEAFF

size: -
V: TRBV30
D: TRBD2
J: TRBJ2-7
DNA: TGTGCCTCAACACTTAGCGGGCGCGGATTAAGCTCCTACGAGCAGTACTTC
CDR3: CASTLSGRGLSSYEQYF

size: -
V: TRBV27
D: -
J: TRBJ2-1
DNA: TGTGCCAGCAGTTTATCGGGACCACTGGGGGGGCAGTTCTTC
CDR3: CASSLSGPLGGQFF

size: -
V: TRBV7-6
D: -
J: TRBJ2-1
DNA: TGTGCCAGCAGCCGTAGCGGAAGCTCCTACAATGAGCAGTTCTTC
CDR3: CASSRSGSSYNEQFF

size: -
V: TRBV2
D: -
J: TRBJ1-2
DNA: TGTGCCAGCAGTGCATCAGGAAACTATGGCTACACCTTC
CDR3: CASSASGNYGYTF

size: -
V: TRBV7-8
D: TRBD1
J: TRBJ2-6
DNA: TGTGCCAGCAGCTTAGCGCGGACAGGGAATGTTTTGAGGACTGGGGCCAACGTCCTGACTTTC
CDR3: CASSLARTGNVLRTGANVLTF

size: -
V: TRBV4-3
D: -
J: TRBJ2-7
DNA: TGCGCCAGCAGCCGCGGGACACCAGGGGACGAGCAGTACTTC
CDR3: CASSRGTPGDEQYF

size: -
V: TRBV7-9
D: -
J: TRBJ2-1
DNA: TGTGCCAGCAGCCGATCATACAATGAGCAGTTCTTC
CDR3: CASSRSYNEQFF

size: -
V: TRBV5-6
D: -
J: TRBJ2-7
DNA: TGTGCCAGCAGCGCGGACTTACTCTCCTACGAGCAGTACTTC
CDR3: CASSADLLSYEQYF

size: many
V: TRBV28
D: -
J: TRBJ1-2
DNA: TGTGCCAGCAGTTCCAGTGGCTACACCTTC
CDR3: CASSSSGYTF

size: -
V: TRBV7-2
D: -
J: TRBJ1-2
DNA: TGTGCCAGCACCCTGTTTACTGGCATTAACTATGGCTACACCTTC
CDR3: CASTLFTGINYGYTF

size: -
V: TRBV6-1
D: -
J: TRBJ2-4
DNA: TGTGCCAGCAGTGAAGGGCCCGGTCTCAACATTCAGTACTTC
CDR3: CASSEGPGLNIQYF